The 10 T cell receptor beta chains given below trace back to one sample, sequenced in a study of beta chain features in type 1 diabetes. Isolated RNA was reverse transcribed in full, so expressed TCRB transcripts were sequenced. Sequenced by immunoSEQ multiplex PCR; TCRdb stores in-frame clones only, minus some. The profile shows approximately 44,000 clones, over 50% of them singletons. The sample taken for sequencing was Tregs from blood. These receptor sequences come from a woman aged 18-29 years in good health.

This chain joins TRBV27 and TRBJ2-3, with D unclear. The CDR3 has 11 residues. Germline V gene data show CDR1 as MNHEY and CDR2 as SMNVEV (reference sequence). Trimming removed 5 bases from V and 2 bases from J, with 2 bases in between. The CDR3 DNA follows: TGTGCCAGCAGTCACACAGATACGCAGTATTTT. Its translation: CASSHTDTQYF.

This rearrangement joins TRBV29-1 to TRBJ2-5; TRBD2 is a possible D gene (6 bases). The V end was cut by 2 bases, the J end by 4 bases, with 11 bases between. CDR1 and CDR2 (germline): SQVTM, ANQGSEA. This CDR3 contains 13 residues. The CDR3 region is CSVEQGAGETQYF. In DNA, the CDR3 is TGCAGCGTTGAACAGGGAGCGGGAGAGACCCAGTACTTC.

This clone has more than one count but fewer than ten. The J gene is TRBJ2-2, the V gene TRBV5-1, with 15 bases aligning to TRBD2. The CDR3 totals 17 residues. CDR1 and CDR2 from the germline V gene are SGHRS and YFSETQ. The J segment lost 6 bases and the V segment lost 7 bases, leaving 10 bases of the junction unmatched. The CDR3 DNA reads as TGCGCCAGCGGATCCGGGACTAGCGGGAGGCTTGCCGGGGAGCTGTTTTTT. It encodes CASGSGTSGRLAGELFF.

This clone has just a few counts. This sequence joins TRBV19 and TRBJ2-1; 13 bases are a match to TRBD2. V shed 10 bases and J 7 bases; nucleotides not matched to a gene: 13. CDR3 size: 16 residues. CDR1 and CDR2 (germline): LNHDA, SQIVND (reference sequence). The CDR3 DNA is TGTGCCACCCTCTCCGTACTAGCGGGAGGGAAAAATGAGCAGTTCTTC. Translated, it gives CATLSVLAGGKNEQFF.

This chain connects TRBV7-6 to TRBJ2-1; 9 nucleotides agree with TRBD2. The CDR3 extends over 14 amino acids. Germline CDR1 SGHVS, CDR2 FNYEAQ. The V and J ends lost 4 bases and 6 bases, in that order; junction bases with no gene match: 4. Here the CDR3 reads CASSSRTSANEQFF. In nucleotides, the CDR3 is TGTGCCAGCAGCTCCCGGACTAGCGCCAATGAGCAGTTCTTC.

The V and J genes are TRBV4-3 and TRBJ2-3, with a possible D match to TRBD2 (6 bases). Germline lookup yields CDR1 LGHNA and CDR2 YSLEER. With 0 bases removed from V and 2 bases from J, the gap between germline ends came to 24 bases. The CDR3 is made up of 20 amino acids. CDR3 DNA: TGCGCCAGCAGCCAAGAACGCCCGGGAGCTAGCTCCTACCCCACAGATACGCAGTATTTT. This encodes CASSQERPGASSYPTDTQYF.

V gene TRBV6-1 combines with J gene TRBJ2-1, with TRBD2 matching over 8 bases. This CDR3 spans 17 amino acids. Germline CDR1 is MNHNS and CDR2 is SASEGT. V shed 0 bases, J shed 4 bases, and the junction held 8 bases outside the gene matches. CDR3 sequence (DNA): TGTGCCAGCAGTGAAGCCGGTGTCGCGGGAGGTTACAATGAGCAGTTCTTC. This codes for CASSEAGVAGGYNEQFF.

The chain recombines TRBV29-1 with TRBJ2-1; the D is unclear. This CDR3 is 11 amino acids long. Germline V lookup: CDR1 SQVTM, CDR2 ANQGSEA. With 3 bases removed from V and 9 bases from J, the gap between germline ends came to 9 bases. CDR3: CSVDGYPEQFF. CDR3 DNA sequence: TGCAGCGTTGACGGGTATCCTGAGCAGTTCTTC.

This sequence joins TRBV4-1 and TRBJ2-5, with 11 positions matching TRBD2. V lost 4 bases to trimming and J lost 1 base; unmatched junction nucleotides: 5. This CDR3 has 16 amino acids. CDR1 is MGHRA and CDR2 is YSYEKL in the germline V gene. The CDR3 DNA follows: TGCGCCAGCAGCCCGGGACTAGCGGCTTCCCAAGAGACCCAGTACTTC. Translating gives CASSPGLAASQETQYF.

This clone occurred a few times. The V gene is TRBV7-3, the J gene TRBJ2-1; TRBD2 matches 14 bases. J was trimmed by 7 bases and V by 5 bases; bases with no gene match: 4. The CDR3 consists of 15 residues. Germline V gene sequence: CDR1 SGHTA, CDR2 FQGTGA. The CDR3 loop is CASSPTSGRVNEQFF. For the CDR3, the DNA is TGTGCCAGCAGCCCGACTAGCGGGAGGGTGAATGAGCAGTTCTTC.